The T cell receptor (beta chain) under discussion was sequenced for a study of vaccination and CD4 T cells after COVID-19. This clonotype showed up just a few times. As yet, its antigen is unknown. Cultured CD4+ T cells had their DNA profiled by the Oncomine TCR Beta short-read assay. Each CDR3 protein gets one entry after TCRdb re-called the PCR reads with MiXCR. The table records about 12,000 distinct CDR3 sequences, 40% to 60% of them present only once. V dropped 3 bases and J dropped 9 bases, with 9 bases sitting between them. The germline CDR1 and CDR2 sequences are KGHSH and LQKENI. This CDR3 has 11 amino acids. Treatment noted: roughly 10-day PBMC culture with coronavirus spike peptide pools or control peptides (ViraFEST assay). Using peptide pools, antigen-specific T cells were expanded in ViraFEST before TCRs were sequenced.

The sample taken for sequencing was CD4+ T cells from blood, cultured in vitro. The receptor was derived from a human donor who had recovered from COVID-19. The genes are TRBV18 and TRBJ2-7; D call uncertain. The CDR3 bases are TGTGCCAGCTCACCCGACGTAGCGCAGTACTTC. This translates into CASSPDVAQYF.